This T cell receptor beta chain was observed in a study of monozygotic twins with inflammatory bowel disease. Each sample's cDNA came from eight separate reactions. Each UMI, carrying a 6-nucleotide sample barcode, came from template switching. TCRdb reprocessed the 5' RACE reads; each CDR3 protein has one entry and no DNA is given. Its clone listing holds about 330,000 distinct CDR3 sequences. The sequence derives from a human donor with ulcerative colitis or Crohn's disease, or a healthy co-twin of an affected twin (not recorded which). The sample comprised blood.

CDR3 loop: CASSFGLGADTQYF. V gene TRBV11-3 combines with J gene TRBJ2-3; the TCRdb call, TRBD2, lacks DNA for checking. CDR1 is SGHNT and CDR2 is YENEEA in the germline V gene. The CDR3 is 14 amino acids. Full variable domain (rest looked up from reference TRBV11-3 and TRBJ2-3): EAGVVQSPRYKIIEKKQPVAFWCNPISGHNTLYWYLQNLGQGPELLIRYENEEAVDDSQLPKDRFSAERLKGVDSTLKIQPAELGDSAVYLCASSFGLGADTQYFGPGTRLTVL.